Each of the 29 T cell receptor beta chains below was sequenced from the same sample in a study of T-cell reconstitution after alpha-beta-depleted transplantation in children. The TCRbeta library was prepared with unique molecular identifiers. Each CDR3 protein is one row after TCRdb ran MiXCR on the PCR reads. The sample lists about 980,000 distinct CDR3 sequences; about 29% were seen once. The input for sequencing was PBMCs, mostly from graft donor cells, taken 360 days after TCRalphabeta/CD19-depleted stem cell transplant. The receptors derive from a boy under two years old who had a stem cell transplant for SCID, so the T cells may come from the graft donor.

The chain has TRBV10-3 and TRBJ2-1, with 11 bases lining up with TRBD2. The V segment lost 2 bases and the J segment 4 bases; nucleotides outside the gene matches: 10. The CDR3 contains 18 residues. The germline V gene encodes CDR1 ENHRY and CDR2 SYGVKD. The chain's CDR3 is CAISEPPLAGGQYNEQFF. The DNA of the CDR3 is TGTGCCATCAGTGAGCCGCCGCTAGCGGGGGGCCAGTACAATGAGCAGTTCTTC.

This clonotype was detected ten times or more. CDR3 residues: CATSRDEGNYEQYF. The DNA of the CDR3 is TGTGCCACCAGCAGAGATGAGGGGAACTACGAGCAGTACTTC. J is TRBJ2-7 and V is TRBV15; D might be TRBD1 or TRBD2, each matching 5 bases. This CDR3 has 14 amino acids. The germline V and J ends were trimmed by 0 bases and 3 bases, with 9 bases remaining between them. Germline lookup yields CDR1 LNHNV and CDR2 YYDKDF (reference sequence).

This clonotype was detected ten times or more. This chain connects TRBV12-3 or TRBV12-4 to TRBJ2-7; 15 nucleotides match TRBD2. With V trimmed by 5 bases and J by 6 bases, 11 bases remained unmatched. The CDR3 loop spans 17 amino acids. The chain's CDR3 is CASSPGLAGGTAREQYF. CDR3 DNA: TGTGCCAGCAGTCCCGGACTAGCGGGGGGGACAGCTCGCGAGCAGTACTTC.

This clonotype was seen more than once but under ten times. CDR3 bases: TGTGCCATCAGTGACCAGGGGCGCCCAGAGACCCAGTACTTC. It is translated as CAISDQGRPETQYF. The chain recombines TRBV10-3 with TRBJ2-5, with a weak D call TRBD1 (6 bases). Germline V gene data show CDR1 as ENHRY and CDR2 as SYGVKD. This CDR3 is built from 14 residues. V dropped 3 bases and J dropped 4 bases, with 12 bases sitting between them.

This rearrangement joins TRBV20-1 to TRBJ2-5; D is ambiguous. The CDR3 runs to 14 residues. V lost 0 bases and J lost 5, with 13 bases in between. Germline V CDR1 and CDR2: DFQATT, SNEGSKA (reference sequence). The CDR3 loop reads CSARDPRRLETQYF. CDR3 nucleotide sequence: TGCAGTGCTAGAGATCCGCGTAGGCTGGAGACCCAGTACTTC.

This clonotype was found a few times. The chain couples TRBV28 to TRBJ2-7; D may be TRBD2 (5 bases). The CDR3 has 15 amino acids. From germline, CDR1 is MDHEN and CDR2 SYDVKM. The V end was cut by 4 bases, the J end by 0 bases, with 13 bases between. The CDR3 region is CASSSPGSLSYEQYF. In DNA, the CDR3 is TGTGCCAGCAGTTCCCCGGGGTCACTCTCCTACGAGCAGTACTTC. Drawing the rest from reference TRBV28 and TRBJ2-7, the complete variable domain is DVKVTQSSRYLVKRTGEKVFLECVQDMDHENMFWYRQDPGLGLRLIYFSYDVKMKEKGDIPEGYSVSREKKERFSLILESASTNQTSMYLCASSSPGSLSYEQYFGPGTRLTVT.

This chain connects TRBV5-1 to TRBJ1-3; D gene ambiguous. The V gene lost 1 base and the J gene lost 6 bases, with 11 bases spanning the gap. Germline assignment: CDR1 SGHRS and CDR2 YFSETQ. The CDR3 contains 14 residues. CDR3 in amino acids: CASSLSRASNTIYF. CDR3 coding DNA: TGCGCCAGCAGCTTGTCCAGAGCATCAAACACCATATATTTT.

This clonotype was counted a single time. This chain joins TRBV2 and TRBJ2-1; no clear D gene. V was cut by 3 bases and J by 5 bases, with 14 bases left in between. The germline V gene has CDR1 SNHLY and CDR2 FYNNEI. This CDR3 has 15 amino acids. The CDR3 DNA follows: TGTGCCAGCAGTGAGGATAGAAAAACAAACAATGAGCAGTTCTTC. Translating gives CASSEDRKTNNEQFF.

The rearrangement links TRBV3-1 to TRBJ2-3; no reliable D call. This CDR3 is built from 14 residues. V was cut by 1 base and J by 6 bases, with 11 bases left in between. Germline CDR1 LGHDT, CDR2 YNNKEL (reference sequence). The CDR3 protein is CASSQVLTRDTQYF. The CDR3 DNA sequence: TGTGCCAGCAGCCAAGTTCTTACGCGGGATACGCAGTATTTT.

This clonotype was observed at least ten times. The V gene is TRBV4-1, the J gene TRBJ2-3, with D tentatively TRBD2 (7 bases). The CDR3 has 16 amino acids. Trimming took 4 bases from V and 1 from J, leaving 15 bases between them. Germline CDR1 MGHRA, CDR2 YSYEKL. CDR3 nucleotides: TGCGCCAGCAGCCTGGCCGCGGGGGCCGGCACAGATACGCAGTATTTT. This translates into CASSLAAGAGTDTQYF.

The sample holds a few counts of this clonotype. This chain joins TRBV9 and TRBJ2-5; tentative D call: TRBD1 (7 bases). Germline CDR1 SGDLS, CDR2 YYNGEE. Between the trimmed V and J ends, which lost 0 bases and 3 bases, there was a span of 12 bases. The length of the CDR3 is 15 residues. The CDR3 DNA follows: TGTGCCAGCAGCGTAGCAGGGGGGCGGGAAGAGACCCAGTACTTC. Its protein product is CASSVAGGREETQYF.

This rearrangement joins TRBV5-1 to TRBJ2-1, with 9 bases identical to TRBD2. J lost 5 bases, V lost 1 base, and 4 bases had no gene match. The CDR3 runs 15 residues. In germline, CDR1 is SGHRS, CDR2 YFSETQ. The CDR3, as DNA: TGCGCCAGCAGCTTGTCGCGGGGGGGGGACAATGAGCAGTTCTTC. Translation gives CASSLSRGGDNEQFF.

A few counts support this clonotype. The chain uses TRBV5-1 and TRBJ2-1; 8 bases map to TRBD2. Germline V lookup: CDR1 SGHRS, CDR2 YFSETQ. The J segment lost 4 bases and the V segment lost 4 bases, leaving 7 bases of the junction unmatched. The CDR3 sequence is 15 residues long. This CDR3 reads CASSKSGGLYNEQFF. The DNA of the CDR3 is TGCGCCAGCAGCAAGAGCGGGGGCCTTTACAATGAGCAGTTCTTC. Supplemented by reference TRBV5-1 and TRBJ2-1, the full variable domain reads KAGVTQTPRYLIKTRGQQVTLSCSPISGHRSVSWYQQTPGQGLQFLFEYFSETQRNKGNFPGRFSGRQFSNSRSEMNVSTLELGDSALYLCASSKSGGLYNEQFFGPGTRLTVL.

The V gene is TRBV7-8, the J gene TRBJ2-7, with 7 bases aligning to TRBD1. This CDR3 region has 16 residues. With 4 bases clipped from V and 0 bases from J, the junction kept 9 bases outside the gene matches. Looked up from germline, CDR1 is SGHVS and CDR2 is FQNEAQ. The CDR3: CASSSKAGTASYEQYF. The CDR3 DNA is TGTGCCAGCAGCTCCAAAGCCGGGACAGCCTCCTACGAGCAGTACTTC.

In its sample, this clonotype was seen a few times. The chain joins TRBV11-2 to TRBJ2-1, with 10 bases identical to TRBD2. This CDR3 has 15 residues. The germline gives CDR1 SGHAT, CDR2 FQNNGV. J was trimmed by 11 bases and V by 0 bases; bases with no gene match: 7. The CDR3 DNA reads TGTGCCAGCAGCTTAGATAGGACTAGCGGCCTGAAGCAGTTCTTC. This codes for CASSLDRTSGLKQFF.

The table lists this clonotype with many counts. The gene calls are TRBV28 and TRBJ2-5; no reliable D call. The V end lost 5 bases, the J end lost 2 bases, and 12 bases lay between the germline ends. Germline V CDR1 and CDR2: MDHEN, SYDVKM. This CDR3 comprises 14 residues. The CDR3 bases are TGTGCCAGCAGTCCAAACCCGGTTCAAGAGACCCAGTACTTC. This sequence encodes CASSPNPVQETQYF.

In its sample, this clonotype was seen a few times. The V and J genes are TRBV5-1 and TRBJ2-5, with D unresolved. The V gene lost 4 bases and the J gene lost 2 bases, with 12 bases spanning the gap. This CDR3 comprises 14 residues. Germline V CDR1 and CDR2: SGHRS, YFSETQ. For the CDR3, the DNA is TGCGCCAGCAGCCATCGACGGCGACAAGAGACCCAGTACTTC. This encodes CASSHRRRQETQYF.

This clonotype came up a few times. The gene calls are TRBV5-1 and TRBJ2-2, with D uncertain. V was cut by 1 base and J by 0 bases, with 7 bases left in between. The CDR3 has 15 residues. The germline gives CDR1 SGHRS, CDR2 YFSETQ. CDR3 in DNA: TGCGCCAGCAGCTTGACAGTCACGAACACCGGGGAGCTGTTTTTT. Its protein product is CASSLTVTNTGELFF.

The rearrangement joins TRBV10-3 to TRBJ2-7, with 9 nucleotides matching TRBD1. Germline CDR1 and CDR2: ENHRY and SYGVKD. This CDR3 spans 12 amino acids. The junction had 2 bases not matched to a gene; V was cut back by 7 bases and J by 4 bases. CDR3 nucleotides: TGTGCCATCAAGACAGGGGGGTACGAGCAGTACTTC. It translates to CAIKTGGYEQYF.

V usage is TRBV12-3 or TRBV12-4 and J usage is TRBJ1-1; no definite D call. This CDR3 is built from 16 residues. Trimming took off 6 bases at V and 1 base at J, with 18 bases between the two ends. In DNA, the CDR3 is TGTGCCAGCAGCCGCCGGGGTCCGGGTCCGAACACTGAAGCTTTCTTT. This sequence encodes CASSRRGPGPNTEAFF.

The chain's CDR3 is CASRRDRGVAEAFF. In DNA form, the CDR3 reads TGTGCCAGCAGGAGGGACAGGGGAGTGGCTGAAGCTTTCTTT. The rearrangement links TRBV5-6 to TRBJ1-1; 10 nucleotides line up with TRBD1. Germline CDR1 and CDR2: SGHDT and YYEEEE. V lost 5 bases and J lost 6; bases outside the gene matches: 7. The CDR3 is made up of 14 amino acids.

To note about this clonotype: One end of the junction is discordant with germline, which a read error may explain. The chain couples TRBV5-1 to TRBJ2-5, with D perhaps TRBD1 (6 bases). Germline CDR1 reads SGHRS; CDR2 reads YFSETQ. The CDR3 is made up of 13 amino acids. In nucleotides, the CDR3 is TGCGCCAGCAGTTTGGGGGCAATGGAGACCCAGTACTTC. The encoded protein is CASSLGAMETQYF.

The chain joins TRBV4-2 to TRBJ2-1; D is possibly TRBD2 (6 bases). This CDR3 is 12 amino acids long. Germline V gene lookup returns CDR1 LGHNA and CDR2 YNFKEQ. Trimming shortened V by 6 bases and J by 13 bases, and 16 bases separated the two germline ends. This CDR3 is CASSPAGPAQFF. DNA of the CDR3: TGTGCCAGCAGTCCGGCGGGGCCGGCTCAGTTCTTC.

This clonotype was observed a few times. This sequence joins TRBV29-1 and TRBJ2-3, with D tentatively TRBD1 or TRBD2 (6 bases each). Germline V CDR1 and CDR2: SQVTM, ANQGSEA. The CDR3 is made up of 14 amino acids. V was cut by 4 bases and J by 1 base, with 12 bases left in between. The CDR3 nucleotides are TGCAGCGTTGGGGGGGCGAGAGGCACAGATACGCAGTATTTT. Amino acids: CSVGGARGTDTQYF.

In regard to this clonotype: The conserved final phenylalanine or tryptophan is absent from the CDR3, which likely points to a read error. No DNA is shown, since the ends of the CDR3 on it are uncertain; the CDR3 is the one TCRdb lists. The rearrangement links TRBV7-2 to TRBJ2-1; TRBD1 is the table's D call and was not checked against the DNA. Germline V gene data show CDR1 as SGHTA and CDR2 as FQGNSA. The length of the CDR3 is 12 amino acids, counting both ends. This CDR3 is CASSLYGGGELY.

The chain carries TRBV29-1 and TRBJ1-1, with 9 bases that match TRBD1. The CDR3 sequence is 12 residues long. Germline lookup yields CDR1 SQVTM and CDR2 ANQGSEA. V shed 7 bases and J 4 bases; nucleotides not matched to a gene: 4. Written as DNA, the CDR3 is TGCAGCGCCGGGGGACAGGGCACTGAAGCTTTCTTT. Protein: CSAGGQGTEAFF.

In this sample, this clonotype turned up a few times. This chain uses TRBV6-2 or TRBV6-3 with TRBJ2-1; D may match TRBD1 or TRBD2 (6 bases each). This CDR3 is 12 amino acids long. The V gene lost 10 bases and the J gene lost 8 bases, with 15 bases spanning the gap. The V gene's germline CDR1 is MNHEY and CDR2 SVGEGT. CDR3 in amino acids: CAIGGTPHEQFF. CDR3 in DNA: TGTGCCATTGGAGGGACACCCCATGAGCAGTTCTTC.

In this sample, this clonotype turned up a few times. The V call is TRBV12-3 or TRBV12-4, the J call TRBJ2-6; D is unresolved. V was cut by 11 bases and J by 1 base, with 9 bases left in between. The CDR3 length is 13 residues. CDR3 sequence reads: CAVGGSGANVLTF. The CDR3 DNA reads as TGTGCCGTCGGTGGGTCTGGGGCCAACGTCCTGACTTTC.

The DNA of the CDR3 is TGTGCCACCCGGTTTGTAGGGAGGGAGAACACCGGGGAGCTGTTTTTT. Amino acid sequence: CATRFVGRENTGELFF. The rearrangement uses TRBV15 and TRBJ2-2, with TRBD2 identical over 7 bases. The CDR3 is 16 amino acids. Germline loops: CDR1 LNHNV, CDR2 YYDKDF (reference sequence). V was clipped by 8 bases and J by 1 base; unmatched bases: 10.